A single sample is the source of the 30 T cell receptor beta chains below, sequenced in a study of identical twins. TCRdb fed the 5' RACE reads into MiXCR, producing one record per CDR3 protein. The repertoire holds under 300,000 distinct CDR3 sequences, roughly 13% seen once, with 8.8% in the top ten. Sequences were obtained from memory (CD45RO+) T cells sorted from blood. These receptors were obtained from a woman aged 18-29 years in good health.

This rearrangement joins TRBV6-1 to TRBJ2-3; 7 bases align to TRBD2. CDR1 and CDR2 (germline): MNHNS, SASEGT. The CDR3 sequence is 15 residues long. V was clipped by 6 bases and J by 2 bases; unmatched bases: 8. CDR3 bases: TGTGCCAGCAGCCCCAGGGCGGGAGCCACAGATACGCAGTATTTT. As protein: CASSPRAGATDTQYF.

This clonotype was observed at least ten times. V usage is TRBV7-2 and J usage is TRBJ2-5; no firm D call. This CDR3 contains 14 residues. V was clipped by 6 bases and J by 7 bases, with 18 bases between them. The V gene's germline CDR1 is SGHTA and CDR2 FQGNSA. CDR3 amino acids: CASRESLGSGTQYF. Here the CDR3 DNA reads TGTGCCAGCAGGGAGAGCCTGGGATCCGGGACCCAGTACTTC.

V and J are TRBV5-4 and TRBJ2-3; 10 bases map to TRBD2. Germline lookup yields CDR1 SGHNT and CDR2 YYREEE (reference sequence). Trimming cost V 1 base and J 3 bases; bases outside gene matches: 5. The CDR3 is 16 amino acids. CDR3 amino acids: CASSLQRGGVTDTQYF. The CDR3 DNA is TGTGCCAGCAGCTTGCAGCGGGGGGGTGTTACAGATACGCAGTATTTT.

This clonotype was detected only a few times. The chain is built from TRBV3-1 and TRBJ1-2, with 8 nucleotides matching TRBD1. The germline V gene has CDR1 LGHDT and CDR2 YNNKEL (reference sequence). V lost 4 bases, J lost 4 bases, and 11 bases stayed unmatched. This CDR3 contains 16 residues. The CDR3 region has the DNA TGTGCCAGCAGCCGAAACCGGCCAGGGGGCTCCTATGGCTACACCTTC. Its translation is CASSRNRPGGSYGYTF.

The rearrangement joins TRBV6-2 or TRBV6-3 to TRBJ2-2; no reliable D call. Germline CDR1 and CDR2: MNHEY and SVGEGT. There are 16 residues in the CDR3. V was shortened by 4 bases and J by 2 bases, with 14 bases between the two germline ends. CDR3 sequence reads: CASSLPTRVNTGELFF. The CDR3, as DNA: TGTGCCAGCAGTTTACCGACACGAGTTAACACCGGGGAGCTGTTTTTT.

This clonotype was seen only a few times. The chain couples TRBV4-2 to TRBJ2-7; TRBD1 or TRBD2 may be the D gene (5 bases each). The germline V gene encodes CDR1 LGHNA and CDR2 YNFKEQ. Deletions cut 0 bases from V and 2 bases from J, with 14 bases between. CDR3 length equals 16 residues. The CDR3 region is CASSQDLNRDPYEQYF. For the CDR3, the DNA is TGTGCCAGCAGCCAAGACCTTAACCGGGACCCCTACGAGCAGTACTTC.

The table lists this clonotype with a few counts. The chain links TRBV15 to TRBJ1-6; no clear D. The CDR3 consists of 15 residues. Trimming took off 4 bases at V and 1 base at J, with 8 bases between the two ends. CDR1 is LNHNV and CDR2 is YYDKDF in the germline V gene (reference sequence). For the CDR3, the DNA is TGTGCCACCAGCACCGAAGATTCCTATAATTCACCCCTCCACTTT. It specifies CATSTEDSYNSPLHF.

Here the CDR3 DNA reads TGCAGTGCTAGAGCCGGGACACGGAACATTCAGTACTTC. This sequence encodes CSARAGTRNIQYF. V and J are TRBV20-1 and TRBJ2-4, with D maybe TRBD1 (6 bases). Trimming removed 1 base at V and 7 bases at J, with 11 bases between. CDR3 length: 13 residues. Germline V lookup: CDR1 DFQATT, CDR2 SNEGSKA (reference sequence).

This chain joins TRBV12-3 or TRBV12-4 and TRBJ2-5, with 14 bases matching TRBD2. V lost 5 bases to trimming and J lost 5 bases; unmatched junction nucleotides: 7. This CDR3 has 16 residues. CDR3 protein: CASSRGLAGDSETQYF. The DNA of the CDR3 is TGTGCCAGCAGTAGGGGACTAGCGGGAGATTCGGAGACCCAGTACTTC.

The chain recombines TRBV20-1 with TRBJ2-1; 7 bases line up with TRBD1. Trimming at V came to 6 bases and at J to 3 bases, leaving 8 bases not matched to a gene. This CDR3 contains 14 residues. Germline CDR1 DFQATT, CDR2 SNEGSKA (reference sequence). The CDR3 reads CSAARTGLYNEQFF. The CDR3 nucleotides read TGCAGTGCCGCCCGGACAGGCCTCTACAATGAGCAGTTCTTC.

The V call is TRBV20-1, the J call TRBJ2-5, with D perhaps matching TRBD1 (6 bases). CDR1 is DFQATT, CDR2 SNEGSKA, per germline (reference sequence). This CDR3 contains 15 residues. V dropped 0 bases and J dropped 3 bases, with 14 bases sitting between them. The CDR3 region has the DNA TGCAGTGCTAGAGATGCACCTAGGGGGAAAGAGACCCAGTACTTC. Encoded protein: CSARDAPRGKETQYF.

The V call is TRBV6-1, the J call TRBJ2-1; D uncertain. CDR3 length equals 15 residues. Germline V gives CDR1 MNHNS, CDR2 SASEGT. The V and J ends lost 5 bases and 4 bases respectively, with 15 bases between them. Here the CDR3 DNA reads TGTGCCAGCAGTCCATCTACCCCCGAATACAATGAGCAGTTCTTC. Its translation is CASSPSTPEYNEQFF.

This clonotype has only a few counts. The chain combines TRBV11-3 with TRBJ2-1; D is ambiguous. This CDR3 is built from 15 residues. The germline V and J ends were trimmed by 1 base and 4 bases, with 11 bases remaining between them. Germline CDR1 reads SGHNT; CDR2 reads YENEEA. In DNA, the CDR3 is TGTGCCAGCAGCTTAGGGTATTACCTTTACAATGAGCAGTTCTTC. Its translation: CASSLGYYLYNEQFF. Full variable domain (outside the CDR3, taken from reference TRBV11-3 and TRBJ2-1): EAGVVQSPRYKIIEKKQPVAFWCNPISGHNTLYWYLQNLGQGPELLIRYENEEAVDDSQLPKDRFSAERLKGVDSTLKIQPAELGDSAVYLCASSLGYYLYNEQFFGPGTRLTVL.

In its sample, this clonotype was seen many times. The chain has TRBV7-2 and TRBJ1-6; 8 bases fit TRBD1. Looked up from germline, CDR1 is SGHTA and CDR2 is FQGNSA. V lost 5 bases to trimming and J lost 4 bases; unmatched junction nucleotides: 4. The CDR3 spans 15 residues. The CDR3 sequence: CASSARTGYNSPLHF. The CDR3 DNA reads TGTGCCAGCAGCGCCAGGACAGGGTATAATTCACCCCTCCACTTT.

This clonotype was counted only a few times. The V gene is TRBV29-1, the J gene TRBJ1-4, with D possibly being TRBD1 (5 bases). The CDR3 loop spans 15 amino acids. Germline CDR1 is SQVTM and CDR2 is ANQGSEA. The V and J ends lost 0 bases and 7 bases respectively, with 15 bases between them. The CDR3: CSVEDLGVTGEKLFF. CDR3 DNA sequence: TGCAGCGTTGAAGATCTGGGGGTCACTGGTGAAAAACTGTTTTTT.

A few counts support this clonotype. CDR3 coding DNA: TGTGCCAGCAGTTACTCGAGGGGGGTGGCGAACACCGGGGAGCTGTTTTTT. Translation: CASSYSRGVANTGELFF. The chain combines TRBV6-5 with TRBJ2-2, with D perhaps assigned TRBD1 or TRBD2 (6 bases each). Per germline, CDR1 MNHEY and CDR2 SVGAGI. The CDR3 consists of 17 residues. The germline V and J ends were trimmed by 0 bases and 0 bases, with 11 bases remaining between them.

The sample holds a few counts of this clonotype. The chain uses TRBV5-8 and TRBJ2-5; 9 positions agree with TRBD2. Germline CDR1 reads SGHTS; CDR2 reads YDEGEE. This CDR3 spans 16 amino acids. The junction had 8 bases not matched to a gene; V was cut back by 0 bases and J by 5 bases. This CDR3 is CASSLGSSGSRETQYF. CDR3 bases: TGTGCCAGCAGCTTGGGTAGTAGCGGGAGCCGGGAGACCCAGTACTTC.

This clonotype showed up just a few times. V gene TRBV24-1 combines with J gene TRBJ2-5, with D possibly matching TRBD2 (6 bases). The CDR3 contains 14 residues. Trimming shortened V by 2 bases and J by 8 bases, and 14 bases separated the two germline ends. Germline CDR1 reads KGHDR; CDR2 reads SFDVKD. CDR3: CATSDSDHAGTQYF. The CDR3 region has the DNA TGTGCCACCAGTGATTCGGACCACGCGGGAACCCAGTACTTC.

In this sample, this clonotype turned up a few times. V is TRBV19 and J is TRBJ2-7; 11 bases are a match to TRBD2. Germline trimming cut 5 bases from V and 0 bases from J; bases unmatched to any gene: 3. Germline V gene data show CDR1 as LNHDA and CDR2 as SQIVND (reference sequence). This CDR3 has 15 residues. The CDR3 region is CASSATSGDSYEQYF. The CDR3 DNA is TGTGCCAGTAGTGCGACTAGCGGGGACTCCTACGAGCAGTACTTC.

This clonotype occurred a few times. This CDR3 reads CASSPPTRSSYNEQFF. The CDR3 coding sequence is TGTGCCAGCAGCCCCCCAACTAGGAGCTCCTACAATGAGCAGTTCTTC. The chain has TRBV12-3 or TRBV12-4 and TRBJ2-1; D is perhaps TRBD2 (5 bases). CDR3 length: 16 residues. Trimming left V 6 bases short and J 0 bases short, with 15 bases between.

This clonotype has more than one count but fewer than ten. This chain uses TRBV12-5 with TRBJ2-1; 8 bases align to TRBD1. The V segment lost 0 bases and the J segment 1 base; nucleotides outside the gene matches: 2. Per the germline V gene, CDR1 is LGHNT and CDR2 is FRNRAP. This CDR3 is built from 16 residues. The CDR3 protein is CASGLVQGGSYNEQFF. CDR3 coding DNA: TGTGCTAGTGGTTTGGTACAGGGGGGTTCCTACAATGAGCAGTTCTTC. The full variable domain, completed using reference TRBV12-5 and TRBJ2-1, is DARVTQTPRHKVTEMGQEVTMRCQPILGHNTVFWYRQTMMQGLELLAYFRNRAPLDDSGMPKDRFSAEMPDATLATLKIQPSEPRDSAVYFCASGLVQGGSYNEQFFGPGTRLTVL.

This clonotype was observed a few times. The chain couples TRBV3-1 to TRBJ2-2; 7 positions match TRBD2. The length of the CDR3 is 15 residues. Germline trimming cut 9 bases from V and 7 bases from J; bases unmatched to any gene: 14. Germline lookup yields CDR1 LGHDT and CDR2 YNNKEL (reference sequence). The CDR3 sequence is CASSSARGVLGELFF. The CDR3 region has the DNA TGTGCCAGTTCCTCGGCCCGGGGGGTCCTCGGGGAGCTGTTTTTT.

This clonotype has a handful of counts. This chain links TRBV5-6 with TRBJ2-2; the D gene could be TRBD1 or TRBD2 (5 bases each). Per germline, CDR1 SGHDT and CDR2 YYEEEE. The CDR3 sequence is 16 residues long. The V gene lost 5 bases and the J gene lost 9 bases, with 23 bases spanning the gap. The CDR3 region is CASSILGTRTSWELFF. As DNA, the CDR3 is TGTGCCAGCAGTATACTAGGGACCCGAACGTCATGGGAGCTGTTTTTT.

A word on this clonotype: This may come from a read error, since a much larger clone is one base off. The J gene is TRBJ2-3, the V gene TRBV11-2; TRBD2 might be the D (6 bases). This CDR3 has 14 amino acids. V dropped 5 bases and J dropped 4 bases, with 13 bases sitting between them. The germline V gene has CDR1 SGHAT and CDR2 FQNNGV. DNA for the CDR3: TGTGCCAGCAGCCCGGGACTGAGCGCAGATACGCAGTATTTT. Protein product: CASSPGLSADTQYF. The full variable domain, its missing parts supplied by reference TRBV11-2 and TRBJ2-3, is EAGVAQSPRYKIIEKRQSVAFWCNPISGHATLYWYQQILGQGPKLLIQFQNNGVVDDSQLPKDRFSAERLKGVDSTLKIQPAKLEDSAVYLCASSPGLSADTQYFGPGTRLTVL.

This clonotype was seen only a few times. This chain joins TRBV6-5 and TRBJ2-7; TRBD1 agrees at 10 bases. The CDR3 covers 17 residues. V shed 0 bases, J shed 9 bases, and the junction held 14 bases outside the gene matches. Germline CDR1 is MNHEY and CDR2 is SVGAGI. For the CDR3, the DNA is TGTGCCAGCAGTTACTCTGGACAGGGGGGATTCCTACGAGCGCAGTACTTC. Protein product: CASSYSGQGGFLRAQYF.

This clonotype turned up a few times. This chain connects TRBV20-1 to TRBJ2-7; 10 bases match TRBD2. Germline loops: CDR1 DFQATT, CDR2 SNEGSKA (reference sequence). The CDR3 covers 13 residues. After removal of 6 bases from V and 0 bases from J, the junction contained 2 bases not matched to a gene. CDR3 in amino acids: CSAGLAVSYEQYF. CDR3 sequence (DNA): TGCAGTGCAGGACTAGCGGTCTCCTACGAGCAGTACTTC.

This clonotype was picked up a small number of times. V and J are TRBV18 and TRBJ2-5; D gene uncertain. The V gene lost 3 bases and the J gene lost 2 bases, with 19 bases spanning the gap. The CDR3 sequence is 17 residues long. Germline V gene sequence: CDR1 KGHSH, CDR2 LQKENI. CDR3 protein: CASSPLPQSTKQETQYF. CDR3 sequence (DNA): TGTGCCAGCTCACCGTTACCACAGTCGACCAAGCAAGAGACCCAGTACTTC.

This clonotype was recorded a few times. The chain is built from TRBV20-1 and TRBJ2-1; possibly TRBD1 or TRBD2 for D (8 bases each). V lost 3 bases and J lost 12, with 33 bases in between. The CDR3 is 18 residues long. CDR1 and CDR2 from the germline V gene are DFQATT and SNEGSKA (reference sequence). CDR3 amino acids: CSASQSSRDRFSGDGQFF. The CDR3 coding sequence is TGCAGTGCTAGCCAATCGTCCCGGGACAGGTTTAGCGGGGACGGGCAGTTCTTC.

This clonotype was observed many times. The V call is TRBV29-1, the J call TRBJ2-2; maybe TRBD2 (6 bases). V was shortened by 4 bases and J by 5 bases, with 23 bases between the two germline ends. CDR1 and CDR2 (germline): SQVTM, ANQGSEA. There are 17 residues in the CDR3. Here the CDR3 reads CSVGWGSGPADTGELFF. The CDR3 DNA reads TGCAGCGTTGGATGGGGAAGCGGGCCGGCGGATACCGGGGAGCTGTTTTTT.

The chain joins TRBV20-1 to TRBJ2-2; TRBD2 aligns across 8 bases. The V segment lost 0 bases and the J segment 5 bases; nucleotides outside the gene matches: 5. The CDR3 covers 15 residues. CDR1 DFQATT and CDR2 SNEGSKA come from the germline V gene (reference sequence). DNA of the CDR3: TGCAGTGCTAGAGATCCGATAGCGGGAACCGGGGAGCTGTTTTTT. It translates to CSARDPIAGTGELFF.